The entry below describes one TCR beta chain. The CDR3 spans 14 residues. V shed 5 bases, J shed 7 bases, and the junction held 6 bases outside the gene matches. Per the germline V gene, CDR1 is SGHNT and CDR2 is YYREEE (reference sequence). Those enrolled in Seattle joined during active infection and were followed longitudinally afterward. Method: immunoSEQ multiplex PCR; TCRdb's copy keeps in-frame clones and lacks some. The sample has 150,000 to 190,000 clones, around 84% seen once; the top ten hold more than 7.5%. This sample was included in a study of blood T cell repertoires in COVID-19. Across the study: Both acute and convalescent COVID-19 samples were obtained from the United States, Italy and Spain. From T cells, B-cell-depleted T cells, or PBMCs came the material, which was cDNA or gDNA.

This receptor was obtained from a woman aged 55 to 70 with COVID-19, enrolled during active disease. Sequenced input: peripheral blood. V and J are TRBV5-4 and TRBJ2-7, with 13 bases that match TRBD2. The CDR3 protein is CASRLGLAGEEQYF. CDR3 bases: TGTGCCAGCAGATTAGGACTAGCGGGAGAAGAGCAGTACTTC. The entire variable domain, with the rest obtained from reference TRBV5-4 and TRBJ2-7, is as follows: ETGVTQSPTHLIKTRGQQVTLRCSSQSGHNTVSWYQQALGQGPQFIFQYYREEENGRGNFPPRFSGLQFPNYSSELNVNALELDDSALYLCASRLGLAGEEQYFGPGTRLTVT.